The 10 T cell receptor beta chains reported below all come from one sample, sequenced in a study of blood T cells in healthy people across ages. A sample-barcoded 5' primer and a J-beta primer mix were used in a second PCR of about 6 to 12 cycles. TCRdb re-called the 5' RACE reads with MiXCR, one entry per CDR3 protein. The data contain more than 1,000,000 distinct CDR3 sequences, roughly a quarter of them singletons. Another study also made use of these data, one on T cells of mothers and their children.

The sequenced material came from blood. The source of these receptors is a girl aged 2 to 9 in good health.

This clonotype was detected only a few times. The chain employs TRBV5-1 and TRBJ2-7; D unresolved. Per germline, CDR1 SGHRS and CDR2 YFSETQ. CDR3 length: 16 residues. V lost 0 bases and J lost 0, with 13 bases in between. The CDR3 sequence: CASSLGAQRSSYEQYF. CDR3 DNA sequence: TGCGCCAGCAGCTTGGGAGCCCAGAGGAGCTCCTACGAGCAGTACTTC.

The chain recombines TRBV7-3 with TRBJ2-5; D not certain. Germline values: CDR1 SGHTA, CDR2 FQGTGA. Trimming took off 1 base at V and 4 bases at J, with 10 bases between the two ends. The CDR3 consists of 14 residues. The CDR3 sequence: CASSLMGPRETQYF. CDR3 DNA: TGTGCCAGCAGCTTAATGGGCCCACGAGAGACCCAGTACTTC.

The J gene is TRBJ1-1, the V gene TRBV2; weak D call: TRBD1 (5 bases). Germline values: CDR1 SNHLY, CDR2 FYNNEI. CDR3 length: 14 residues. V was cut by 6 bases and J by 8 bases, with 19 bases left in between. CDR3 region: CASRKGNDLVEAFF. CDR3 nucleotide sequence: TGTGCCAGCAGGAAGGGGAATGACCTTGTAGAAGCTTTCTTT. Full variable domain (missing parts from reference TRBV2 and TRBJ1-1): EPEVTQTPSHQVTQMGQEVILRCVPISNHLYFYWYRQILGQKVEFLVSFYNNEISEKSEIFDDQFSVERPDGSNFTLKIRSTKLEDSAMYFCASRKGNDLVEAFFGQGTRLTVV.

The chain employs TRBV5-6 and TRBJ1-5; D might be TRBD1 (6 bases). Germline V lookup: CDR1 SGHDT, CDR2 YYEEEE. The CDR3 is 17 amino acids. Deletions cut 0 bases from V and 2 bases from J, with 15 bases between. The CDR3 is CASSLGQENRGNQPQHF. CDR3 nucleotide sequence: TGTGCCAGCAGCTTGGGGCAGGAAAACAGGGGCAATCAGCCCCAGCATTTT. Together with reference TRBV5-6 and TRBJ1-5, the CDR3 gives the full variable domain: DAGVTQSPTHLIKTRGQQVTLRCSPKSGHDTVSWYQQALGQGPQFIFQYYEEEERQRGNFPDRFSGHQFPNYSSELNVNALLLGDSALYLCASSLGQENRGNQPQHFGDGTRLSIL.

The chain joins TRBV29-1 to TRBJ2-1; the match to TRBD2 covers 7 bases. The CDR3 contains 13 residues. The V and J ends lost 4 bases and 4 bases, in that order; junction bases with no gene match: 4. The germline V gene has CDR1 SQVTM and CDR2 ANQGSEA. Here the CDR3 DNA reads TGCAGCGTTGGCGGGGGAACTTACAATGAGCAGTTCTTC. It translates to CSVGGGTYNEQFF.

The table lists this clonotype with a few counts. The chain couples TRBV29-1 to TRBJ2-5; tentatively, D is TRBD1 or TRBD2 (5 bases each). Germline V gene sequence: CDR1 SQVTM, CDR2 ANQGSEA. The CDR3 extends over 12 amino acids. The ends were cut back, 7 bases at V and 3 bases at J, with 12 bases in the middle. The CDR3 loop is CSGRLGEETQYF. In DNA, the CDR3 is TGCAGCGGGAGGTTGGGGGAAGAGACCCAGTACTTC.

The rearrangement joins TRBV5-6 to TRBJ2-5, with 7 nucleotides matching TRBD2. Germline values: CDR1 SGHDT, CDR2 YYEEEE. Trimming removed 2 bases from V and 11 bases from J; junction bases left unmatched: 9. This CDR3 contains 13 residues. The CDR3 coding sequence is TGTGCCAGCAGCTTCGGGGGGTTAGAAGAGCAGTACTTC. Amino acid sequence: CASSFGGLEEQYF.

The rearrangement uses TRBV4-3 and TRBJ2-3, with D possibly being TRBD2 (6 bases). V was cut by 0 bases and J by 7 bases, with 11 bases left in between. This CDR3 spans 14 amino acids. The germline gives CDR1 LGHNA, CDR2 YSLEER. CDR3 loop: CASSQDLASNTQYF. As DNA, the CDR3 is TGCGCCAGCAGCCAAGATCTAGCGAGTAATACGCAGTATTTT.

The chain is built from TRBV11-2 and TRBJ2-2; 7 nucleotides match TRBD1. Germline trimming cut 5 bases from V and 0 bases from J; bases unmatched to any gene: 9. The CDR3 sequence is 17 residues long. Germline CDR1 reads SGHAT; CDR2 reads FQNNGV. CDR3 in DNA: TGTGCCAGCAGCACGACAGGGCAGGGTCCGAACACCGGGGAGCTGTTTTTT. It translates to CASSTTGQGPNTGELFF.

The chain employs TRBV5-1 and TRBJ2-2; a weak D match, TRBD2 (6 bases). This CDR3 comprises 14 residues. Deletions cut 6 bases from V and 5 bases from J, with 14 bases between. Germline loops: CDR1 SGHRS, CDR2 YFSETQ. CDR3 sequence: CASNPDRGTGELFF. CDR3 DNA sequence: TGCGCCAGCAATCCTGACCGGGGGACCGGGGAGCTGTTTTTT.